This T cell receptor (beta chain) emerged from a study of human T cells and chemical hapten exposure. Described time point: patch test 2, 6 weeks after DPC sensitization. Treatment meaning: therapeutic diphenylcyclopropenone sensitization with weekly scalp DPC. Germline lookup yields CDR1 SEHNR and CDR2 FQNEAQ (reference sequence). V shed 0 bases and J shed 4 bases, with 6 bases lying between them. The CDR3 runs to 14 residues. From the RACE reads, TCRdb called clonotypes with MiXCR, one entry per CDR3 protein. The sample yields approximately 96,000 distinct CDR3 sequences, 7.5% to 10% seen once. The chain couples TRBV7-9 to TRBJ2-2, with a tentative D call TRBD1 (6 bases). The origin of this receptor is a woman in her thirties or forties with alopecia areata. Some clones in this sample may be carry-over from other donors' samples. The sample consisted of whole blood, taken in connection with sensitization to the hapten diphenylcyclopropenone (DPC). DNA for the CDR3: TGTGCCAGCAGCTTAGCGGACAGCACCGGGGAGCTGTTTTTT. It yields the protein CASSLADSTGELFF.